The 24 T cell receptor beta chains reported below all come from one sample, sequenced in a study of blood T cell repertoires in COVID-19. Method: immunoSEQ multiplex PCR; TCRdb's copy keeps in-frame clones and lacks some. The top ten clones hold less than 5% of a sample with 330,000 or so clones, approximately 89% of them seen once. The specimen was peripheral blood. These receptors came from a woman aged 60 to 75 with COVID-19, enrolled during active disease.

The chain couples TRBV15 to TRBJ1-2, with 7 bases matching TRBD1. The trim removed 6 bases at V and 3 bases at J, leaving 7 bases unmatched. The germline V gene has CDR1 LNHNV and CDR2 YYDKDF (reference sequence). The CDR3 has 14 residues. The CDR3 region has the DNA TGTGCCACCAGTCGGGACAGAGGTTACTATGGCTACACCTTC. This gives the protein CATSRDRGYYGYTF. The whole variable domain, filled in from reference TRBV15 and TRBJ1-2, reads DAMVIQNPRYQVTQFGKPVTLSCSQTLNHNVMYWYQQKSSQAPKLLFHYYDKDFNNEADTPDNFQSRRPNTSFCFLDIRSPGLGDTAMYLCATSRDRGYYGYTFGSGTRLTVV.

The chain links TRBV7-9 to TRBJ1-4, with 10 bases identical to TRBD1. The V segment lost 4 bases and the J segment 3 bases; nucleotides outside the gene matches: 5. CDR1 and CDR2 from the germline V gene are SEHNR and FQNEAQ (reference sequence). This CDR3 is 16 amino acids long. The CDR3 nucleotides are TGTGCCAGCAGCTCCGGGACAGGGGCCGCTAATGAAAAACTGTTTTTT. Protein sequence: CASSSGTGAANEKLFF.

The rearrangement joins TRBV10-3 to TRBJ2-7; D might be TRBD2 (6 bases). V was cut by 0 bases and J by 5 bases, with 11 bases left in between. CDR3 size: 14 residues. Germline assignment: CDR1 ENHRY and CDR2 SYGVKD. CDR3 amino acids: CAISESRGTDEQYF. The CDR3 DNA follows: TGTGCCATCAGTGAGTCGCGGGGAACCGACGAGCAGTACTTC.

This sequence joins TRBV7-9 and TRBJ1-4; possibly TRBD1 for D (5 bases). CDR3 size: 15 residues. Per the germline V gene, CDR1 is SEHNR and CDR2 is FQNEAQ (reference sequence). V shed 5 bases and J shed 2 bases, with 12 bases lying between them. CDR3 loop: CASSPSGSTNEKLFF. The CDR3 DNA reads as TGTGCCAGCAGCCCCTCAGGGTCGACTAATGAAAAACTGTTTTTT.

This chain links TRBV28 with TRBJ2-5; D might be TRBD1 (7 bases). This CDR3 spans 16 amino acids. CDR1 MDHEN and CDR2 SYDVKM come from the germline V gene. V was trimmed by 6 bases and J by 4 bases, leaving 21 bases between them. Here the CDR3 reads CASSPLGGGSSETQYF. The CDR3, as DNA: TGTGCCAGCAGCCCCCTCGGAGGGGGCAGCTCAGAGACCCAGTACTTC.

The CDR3 loop reads CASSESIAEGYNEQFF. Here the CDR3 DNA reads TGCGCCAGCAGTGAGTCGATAGCGGAGGGGTACAATGAGCAGTTCTTC. J is TRBJ2-1 and V is TRBV10-1; possibly TRBD2 for D (6 bases). This CDR3 is built from 16 residues. The ends were cut back, 0 bases at V and 4 bases at J, with 13 bases in the middle. CDR1 is WNHNN and CDR2 is SYGVQD in the germline V gene (reference sequence).

This chain joins TRBV7-8 and TRBJ1-1; D is perhaps TRBD1 (5 bases). This CDR3 has 15 residues. Trimming removed 2 bases at V and 10 bases at J, with 20 bases between. From germline, CDR1 is SGHVS and CDR2 FQNEAQ. In DNA, the CDR3 is TGTGCCAGCAGCTTACTAGCGAGGGGCGGCGGTCGAGCTTTCTTT. Amino acid sequence: CASSLLARGGGRAFF.

The chain couples TRBV4-1 to TRBJ1-4, with 7 bases identical to TRBD1. The trim removed 1 base at V and 5 bases at J, leaving 7 bases unmatched. Germline V gene data show CDR1 as MGHRA and CDR2 as YSYEKL. This CDR3 has 16 amino acids. The CDR3 sequence is CASSQGQIQGNEKLFF. As DNA, the CDR3 is TGCGCCAGCAGCCAAGGGCAAATACAGGGGAATGAAAAACTGTTTTTT.

The chain is built from TRBV28 and TRBJ1-1; 7 nucleotides line up with TRBD1. V lost 2 bases, J lost 10 bases, and 1 base stayed unmatched. This CDR3 is built from 11 residues. The germline V gene has CDR1 MDHEN and CDR2 SYDVKM. The CDR3 protein is CASSLRQGAFF. The CDR3 DNA follows: TGTGCCAGCAGTTTAAGACAGGGAGCTTTCTTT.

The chain uses TRBV28 and TRBJ1-4, with D tentatively TRBD1 (5 bases). V dropped 7 bases and J dropped 3 bases, with 12 bases sitting between them. The germline gives CDR1 MDHEN, CDR2 SYDVKM. The CDR3 sequence is 14 residues long. CDR3 coding DNA: TGTGCCAGCAAAAGGGGTTTAGCTAATGAAAAACTGTTTTTT. Its protein is CASKRGLANEKLFF.

The V gene is TRBV20-1, the J gene TRBJ2-6; D remains unclear. CDR1 and CDR2 (germline): DFQATT, SNEGSKA (reference sequence). The V gene lost 6 bases and the J gene lost 1 base, with 10 bases spanning the gap. There are 14 residues in the CDR3. In nucleotides, the CDR3 is TGCAGTGCCAGTCGGGTATCTGGGGCCAACGTCCTGACTTTC. As protein: CSASRVSGANVLTF.

The chain joins TRBV25-1 to TRBJ1-1, with TRBD1 matching 9 bases. V was clipped by 8 bases and J by 6 bases; unmatched bases: 10. CDR3 length: 14 residues. Per the germline V gene, CDR1 is MGHDK and CDR2 is SYGVNS. The CDR3 DNA is TGTGCCAGCGGGGGCGGGACAGGGTTTCCTGAAGCTTTCTTT. This translates into CASGGGTGFPEAFF.

V is TRBV7-8 and J is TRBJ2-3; 7 bases are a match to TRBD2. V lost 1 base and J lost 11; bases outside the gene matches: 15. The CDR3 contains 16 residues. Per germline, CDR1 SGHVS and CDR2 FQNEAQ. The CDR3 nucleotides read TGTGCCAGCAGCTTAGTCCCTGAGGCGGTACGGGGGGAGCAGTATTTT. It yields the protein CASSLVPEAVRGEQYF.

The chain recombines TRBV3-1 (or the pseudogene TRBV3-2) with TRBJ2-1, with D perhaps TRBD2 (5 bases). Germline CDR1 is LGHDT and CDR2 is YNNKEL (reference sequence). Trimming left V 0 bases short and J 4 bases short, with 19 bases between. This CDR3 spans 18 amino acids. The CDR3 sequence: CASSQDRGSGTGYNEQFF. For the CDR3, the DNA is TGTGCCAGCAGCCAAGATCGGGGAAGCGGTACTGGGTACAATGAGCAGTTCTTC.

This clone has a single count. At the DNA level, this CDR3 is encoded by other sequences in the same sample as well. This rearrangement joins TRBV18 to TRBJ2-7; TRBD1 is a possible D gene (6 bases). CDR3 length equals 14 residues. The germline CDR1 and CDR2 sequences are KGHSH and LQKENI. V was cut by 0 bases and J by 5 bases, with 11 bases left in between. The CDR3 DNA sequence: TGTGCCAGCTCACCACCTACAGGGCGGAACGAGCAGTACTTC. Protein sequence: CASSPPTGRNEQYF.

J is TRBJ2-3 and V is TRBV3-1 (or the pseudogene TRBV3-2); no clear D. Germline-derived CDR1 and CDR2 are LGHDT and YNNKEL (reference sequence). This CDR3 comprises 15 residues. V dropped 3 bases and J dropped 0 bases, with 10 bases sitting between them. CDR3 amino acids: CASSQLTFSTDTQYF. The CDR3 DNA follows: TGTGCCAGCAGCCAGTTAACTTTTAGCACAGATACGCAGTATTTT.

The rearrangement links TRBV5-4 to TRBJ2-3, with 8 positions matching TRBD2. The V gene's germline CDR1 is SGHNT and CDR2 YYREEE (reference sequence). This CDR3 is 15 amino acids long. V lost 4 bases, J lost 2 bases, and 6 bases stayed unmatched. CDR3 residues: CASSAGTRSTDTQYF. For the CDR3, the DNA is TGTGCCAGCAGCGCCGGGACTAGGTCCACAGATACGCAGTATTTT.

This clone was observed once. This rearrangement joins TRBV28 to TRBJ1-6, with 9 nucleotides matching TRBD1. The J segment lost 4 bases and the V segment lost 5 bases, leaving 12 bases of the junction unmatched. CDR1 is MDHEN, CDR2 SYDVKM, per germline. The CDR3 is 18 amino acids. The CDR3 coding sequence is TGTGCCAGCAGTCCCTCCCCGGGGACAGGGTCTTATAATTCACCCCTCCACTTT. Residues: CASSPSPGTGSYNSPLHF.

The V gene is TRBV19, the J gene TRBJ2-3; possibly TRBD2 for D (6 bases). Per the germline V gene, CDR1 is LNHDA and CDR2 is SQIVND (reference sequence). The CDR3 has 15 amino acids. V was shortened by 5 bases and J by 6 bases, with 18 bases between the two germline ends. The CDR3 reads CASSPGTWVSDTQYF. For the CDR3, the DNA is TGTGCCAGTAGTCCCGGGACTTGGGTTTCCGATACGCAGTATTTT.

In DNA form, the CDR3 reads TGTGCCAGTAGTATGAGCGGGGGGGCGACGGTTCAGCCCCAGCATTTT. This translates into CASSMSGGATVQPQHF. The chain combines TRBV19 with TRBJ1-5; tentatively, D is TRBD1 (6 bases). CDR1 LNHDA and CDR2 SQIVND come from the germline V gene (reference sequence). V lost 3 bases and J lost 6, with 18 bases in between. This CDR3 has 16 amino acids.

There are a few counts of this clone. V usage is TRBV6-1 and J usage is TRBJ2-2; 9 bases agree with TRBD2. The CDR3 is 16 residues long. Trimming at V came to 4 bases and at J to 4 bases, leaving 7 bases not matched to a gene. Germline V gives CDR1 MNHNS, CDR2 SASEGT. The CDR3 nucleotides read TGTGCCAGCAGTGGCTGGCGGGGGGGCGTCACCGGGGAGCTGTTTTTT. It specifies CASSGWRGGVTGELFF.

The chain is built from TRBV7-8 and TRBJ1-3, with 7 bases that match TRBD1. Germline V lookup: CDR1 SGHVS, CDR2 FQNEAQ. After removal of 5 bases from V and 4 bases from J, the junction contained 11 bases not matched to a gene. The CDR3 runs 16 residues. Written as DNA, the CDR3 is TGTGCCAGCAGCCGGATTGGGACAGCCGGCGGAAACACCATATATTTT. Protein product: CASSRIGTAGGNTIYF. Based on the CDR3 plus reference TRBV7-8 and TRBJ1-3, the full variable domain is GAGVSQSPRYKVAKRGQDVALRCDPISGHVSLFWYQQALGQGPEFLTYFQNEAQLDKSGLPSDRFFAERPEGSVSTLKIQRTQQEDSAVYLCASSRIGTAGGNTIYFGEGSWLTVV.

The CDR3 nucleotides read TGTGCCAGCAGCGTAAATCCAGGGGCGAATTCACCCCTCCACTTT. Its translation is CASSVNPGANSPLHF. The chain couples TRBV9 to TRBJ1-6; TRBD1 is a possible D gene (6 bases). CDR1 and CDR2 from the germline V gene are SGDLS and YYNGEE. Deletions cut 1 base from V and 7 bases from J, with 12 bases between. The length of the CDR3 is 15 residues. The complete variable domain, with remaining parts taken from reference TRBV9 and TRBJ1-6, reads DSGVTQTPKHLITATGQRVTLRCSPRSGDLSVYWYQQSLDQGLQFLIQYYNGEERAKGNILERFSAQQFPDLHSELNLSSLELGDSALYFCASSVNPGANSPLHFGNGTRLTVT.

V and J are TRBV25-1 and TRBJ2-3; TRBD2 agrees at 11 bases. V gave up 3 bases and J gave up 3 bases; unmatched junction bases: 5. The CDR3 extends over 16 amino acids. Germline CDR1 and CDR2: MGHDK and SYGVNS. The CDR3 reads CASSDGLAGSTDTQYF. CDR3 DNA: TGTGCCAGCAGTGACGGACTAGCGGGTTCTACAGATACGCAGTATTTT.